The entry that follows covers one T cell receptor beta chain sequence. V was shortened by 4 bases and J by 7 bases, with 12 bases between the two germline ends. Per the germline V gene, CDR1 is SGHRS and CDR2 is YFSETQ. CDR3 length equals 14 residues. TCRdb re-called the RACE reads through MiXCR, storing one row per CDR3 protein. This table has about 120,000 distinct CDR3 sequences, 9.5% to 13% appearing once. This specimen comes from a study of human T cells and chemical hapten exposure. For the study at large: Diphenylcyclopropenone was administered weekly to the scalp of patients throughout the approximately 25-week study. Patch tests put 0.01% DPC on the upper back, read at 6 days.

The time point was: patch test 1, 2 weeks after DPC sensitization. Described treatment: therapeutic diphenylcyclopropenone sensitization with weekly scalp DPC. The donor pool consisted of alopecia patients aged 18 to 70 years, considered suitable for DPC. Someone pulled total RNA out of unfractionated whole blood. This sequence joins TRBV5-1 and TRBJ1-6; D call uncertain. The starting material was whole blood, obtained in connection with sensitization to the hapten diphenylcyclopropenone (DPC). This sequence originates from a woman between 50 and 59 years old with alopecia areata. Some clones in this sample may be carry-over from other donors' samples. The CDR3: CASSHRESNSPLHF. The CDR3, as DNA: TGCGCCAGCAGCCACCGGGAGTCGAATTCACCCCTCCACTTT.